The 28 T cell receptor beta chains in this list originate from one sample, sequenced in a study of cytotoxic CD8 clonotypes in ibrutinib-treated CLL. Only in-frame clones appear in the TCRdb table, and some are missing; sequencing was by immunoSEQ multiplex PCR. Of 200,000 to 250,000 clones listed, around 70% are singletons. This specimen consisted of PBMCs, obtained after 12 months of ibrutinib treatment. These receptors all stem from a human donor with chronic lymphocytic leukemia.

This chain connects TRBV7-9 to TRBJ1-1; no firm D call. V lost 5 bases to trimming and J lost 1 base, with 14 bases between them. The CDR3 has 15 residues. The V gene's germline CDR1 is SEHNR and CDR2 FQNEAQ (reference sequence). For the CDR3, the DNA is TGTGCCAGCAGCGCATACCGGGCCGCGAACACTGAAGCTTTCTTT. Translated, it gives CASSAYRAANTEAFF.

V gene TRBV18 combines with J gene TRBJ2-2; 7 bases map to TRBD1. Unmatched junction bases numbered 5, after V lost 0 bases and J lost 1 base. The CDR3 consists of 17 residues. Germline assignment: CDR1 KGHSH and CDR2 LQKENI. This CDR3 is CASSPPGYRGNTGELFF. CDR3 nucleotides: TGTGCCAGCTCACCACCAGGTTACAGGGGGAACACCGGGGAGCTGTTTTTT.

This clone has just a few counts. The CDR3: CASSRPGNYGYTF. The CDR3 coding sequence is TGTGCCAGCAGCCGTCCCGGAAACTATGGCTACACCTTC. The genes are TRBV5-4 and TRBJ1-2; D ambiguous. The V gene lost 4 bases and the J gene lost 2 bases, with 9 bases spanning the gap. Looked up from germline, CDR1 is SGHNT and CDR2 is YYREEE (reference sequence). This CDR3 spans 13 amino acids.

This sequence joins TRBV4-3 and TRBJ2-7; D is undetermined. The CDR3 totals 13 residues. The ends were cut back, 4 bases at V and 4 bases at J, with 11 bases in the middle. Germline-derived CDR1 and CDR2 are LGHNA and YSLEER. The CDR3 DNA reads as TGCGCCAGCAGCCCGAAACGTGTGTACGAGCAGTACTTC. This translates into CASSPKRVYEQYF.

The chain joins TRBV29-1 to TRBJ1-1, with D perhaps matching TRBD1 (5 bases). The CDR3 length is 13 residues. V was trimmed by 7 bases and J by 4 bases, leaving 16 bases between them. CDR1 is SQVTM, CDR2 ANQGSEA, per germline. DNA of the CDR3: TGCAGCGCTGTGGGGGTTGCGAGCACTGAAGCTTTCTTT. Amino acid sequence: CSAVGVASTEAFF.

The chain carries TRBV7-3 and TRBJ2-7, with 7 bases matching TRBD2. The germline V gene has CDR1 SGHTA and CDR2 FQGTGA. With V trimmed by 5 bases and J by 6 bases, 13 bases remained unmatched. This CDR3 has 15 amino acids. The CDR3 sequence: CASSLVRTRAGEQYF. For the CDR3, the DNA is TGTGCCAGCAGCCTCGTTAGGACTAGGGCTGGCGAGCAGTACTTC.

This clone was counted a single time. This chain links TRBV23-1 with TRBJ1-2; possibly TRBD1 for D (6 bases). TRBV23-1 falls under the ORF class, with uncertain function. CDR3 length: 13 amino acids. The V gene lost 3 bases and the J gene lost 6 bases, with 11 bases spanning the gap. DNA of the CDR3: TGCGCCAGCAGTCAGGGGGGCCGCCATGGCTACACCTTC. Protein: CASSQGGRHGYTF.

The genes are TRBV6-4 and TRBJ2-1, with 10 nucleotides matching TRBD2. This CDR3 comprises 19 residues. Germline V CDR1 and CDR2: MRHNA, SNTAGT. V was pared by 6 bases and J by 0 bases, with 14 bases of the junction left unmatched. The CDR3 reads CASSRTLAGGASSYNEQFF. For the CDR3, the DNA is TGTGCCAGCAGCCGAACCTTAGCGGGAGGTGCAAGCTCCTACAATGAGCAGTTCTTC.

CDR3 DNA: TGTGCCAGCAGCCTCGATTACGCAGGGGACTATGGCTACACCTTC. Its protein product is CASSLDYAGDYGYTF. The chain couples TRBV6-6 to TRBJ1-2; TRBD1 might be the D (6 bases). With 6 bases removed from V and 3 bases from J, the gap between germline ends came to 17 bases. Germline CDR1 reads MNHNY; CDR2 reads SVGAGI (reference sequence). The CDR3 is made up of 15 amino acids.

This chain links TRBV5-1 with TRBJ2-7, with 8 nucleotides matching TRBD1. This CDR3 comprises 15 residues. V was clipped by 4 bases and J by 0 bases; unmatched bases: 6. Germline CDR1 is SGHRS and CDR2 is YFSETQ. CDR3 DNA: TGCGCCAGCAGCAGAGACAGGGGACCCTCCTACGAGCAGTACTTC. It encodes CASSRDRGPSYEQYF.

CDR3 in amino acids: CASSFSGAVTNEKLFF. CDR3 sequence (DNA): TGCGCCAGCAGCTTCTCAGGGGCGGTTACTAATGAAAAACTGTTTTTT. V and J are TRBV5-1 and TRBJ1-4; D perhaps matches TRBD1 (6 bases). This CDR3 spans 16 amino acids. Germline loops: CDR1 SGHRS, CDR2 YFSETQ. The ends were cut back, 2 bases at V and 2 bases at J, with 13 bases in the middle.

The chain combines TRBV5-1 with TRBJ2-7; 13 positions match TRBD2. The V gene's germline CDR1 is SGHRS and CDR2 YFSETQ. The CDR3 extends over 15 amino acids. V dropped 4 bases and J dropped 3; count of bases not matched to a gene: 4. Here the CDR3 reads CASSPTSGGNYEQYF. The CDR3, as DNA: TGCGCCAGCAGCCCGACTAGCGGGGGGAACTACGAGCAGTACTTC.

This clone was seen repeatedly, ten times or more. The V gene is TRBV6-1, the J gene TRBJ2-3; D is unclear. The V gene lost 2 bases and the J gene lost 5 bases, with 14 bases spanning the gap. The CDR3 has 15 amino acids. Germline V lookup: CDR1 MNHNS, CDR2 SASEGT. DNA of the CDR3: TGTGCCAGCAGTGAATTCCCCTCCTCGGGAGATACGCAGTATTTT. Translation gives CASSEFPSSGDTQYF.

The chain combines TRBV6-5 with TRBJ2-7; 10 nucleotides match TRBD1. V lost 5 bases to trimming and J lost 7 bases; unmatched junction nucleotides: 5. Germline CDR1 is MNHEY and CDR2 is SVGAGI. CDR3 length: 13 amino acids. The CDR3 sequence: CASSTGQGLEQYF. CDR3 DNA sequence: TGTGCCAGCAGTACGGGACAGGGGTTAGAGCAGTACTTC.

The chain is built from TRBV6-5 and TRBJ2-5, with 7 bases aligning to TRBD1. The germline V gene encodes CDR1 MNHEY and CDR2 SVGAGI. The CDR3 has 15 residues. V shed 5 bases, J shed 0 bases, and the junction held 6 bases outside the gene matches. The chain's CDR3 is CASSQRQGYQETQYF. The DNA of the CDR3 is TGTGCCAGCAGTCAGAGACAGGGATACCAAGAGACCCAGTACTTC.

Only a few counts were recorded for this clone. The CDR3 nucleotides read TGTGCCACCAGCAGAGTCGCAGGGTCCAATAATTCACCCCTCCACTTT. It is translated as CATSRVAGSNNSPLHF. The chain is built from TRBV15 and TRBJ1-6; tentative D call: TRBD1 (5 bases). The CDR3 has 16 residues. The V and J ends lost 1 base and 5 bases respectively, with 12 bases between them. The germline V gene has CDR1 LNHNV and CDR2 YYDKDF (reference sequence).

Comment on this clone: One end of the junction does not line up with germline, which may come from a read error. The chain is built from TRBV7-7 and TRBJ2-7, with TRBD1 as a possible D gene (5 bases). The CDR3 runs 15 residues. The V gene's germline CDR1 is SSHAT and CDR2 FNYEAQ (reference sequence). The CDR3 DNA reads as TGTGCTAGCAGCTCAGGGCCCCAAACCTCCTACGAGCAGTACTTC. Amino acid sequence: CASSSGPQTSYEQYF. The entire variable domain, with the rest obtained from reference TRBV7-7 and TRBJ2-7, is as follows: GAGVSQSPRYKVTKRGQDVTLRCDPISSHATLYWYQQALGQGPEFLTYFNYEAQPDKSGLPSDRFSAERPEGSISTLTIQRTEQRDSAMYRCASSSGPQTSYEQYFGPGTRLTVT.

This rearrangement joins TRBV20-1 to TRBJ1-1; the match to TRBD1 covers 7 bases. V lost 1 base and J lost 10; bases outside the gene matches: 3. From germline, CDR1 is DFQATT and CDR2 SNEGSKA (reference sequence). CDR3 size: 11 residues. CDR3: CSARVQGGAFF. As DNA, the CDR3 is TGCAGTGCTAGAGTTCAGGGGGGAGCTTTCTTT.

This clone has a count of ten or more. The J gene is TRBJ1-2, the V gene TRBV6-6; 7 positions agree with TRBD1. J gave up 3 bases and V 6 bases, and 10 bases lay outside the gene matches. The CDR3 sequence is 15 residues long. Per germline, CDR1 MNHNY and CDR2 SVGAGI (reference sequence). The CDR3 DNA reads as TGTGCCAGCAGACCTCCGTACGACAGGGACTATGGCTACACCTTC. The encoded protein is CASRPPYDRDYGYTF.

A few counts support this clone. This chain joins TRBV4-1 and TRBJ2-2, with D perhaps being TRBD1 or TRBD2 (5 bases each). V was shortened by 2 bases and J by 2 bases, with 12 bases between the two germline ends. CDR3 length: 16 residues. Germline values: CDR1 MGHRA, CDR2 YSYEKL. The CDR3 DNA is TGCGCCAGCAGCCAATACCGGGGACCAAACACCGGGGAGCTGTTTTTT. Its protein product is CASSQYRGPNTGELFF.

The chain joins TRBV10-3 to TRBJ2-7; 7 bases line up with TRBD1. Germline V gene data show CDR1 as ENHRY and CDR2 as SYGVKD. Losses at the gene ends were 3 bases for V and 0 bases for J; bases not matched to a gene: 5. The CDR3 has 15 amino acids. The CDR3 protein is CAISEGGHSSYEQYF. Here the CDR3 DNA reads TGTGCCATCAGTGAAGGGGGCCATAGCTCCTACGAGCAGTACTTC.

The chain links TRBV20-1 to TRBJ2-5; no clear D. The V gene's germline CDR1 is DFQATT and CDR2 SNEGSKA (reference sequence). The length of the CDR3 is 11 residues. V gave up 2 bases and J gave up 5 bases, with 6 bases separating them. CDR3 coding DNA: TGCAGTGCTAGATACGCGGAGACCCAGTACTTC. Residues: CSARYAETQYF.

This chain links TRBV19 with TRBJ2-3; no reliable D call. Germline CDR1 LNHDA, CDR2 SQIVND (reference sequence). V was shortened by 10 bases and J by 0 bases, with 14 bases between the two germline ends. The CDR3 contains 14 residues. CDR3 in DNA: TGTGCCACCTCGCCCGGCCGTAGCACAGATACGCAGTATTTT. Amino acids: CATSPGRSTDTQYF.

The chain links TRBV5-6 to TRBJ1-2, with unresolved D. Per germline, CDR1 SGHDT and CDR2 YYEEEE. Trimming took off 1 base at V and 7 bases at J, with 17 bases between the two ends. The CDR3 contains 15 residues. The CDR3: CASSLWGIPSVGYTF. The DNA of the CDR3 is TGTGCCAGCAGCTTGTGGGGTATCCCATCGGTTGGCTACACCTTC.

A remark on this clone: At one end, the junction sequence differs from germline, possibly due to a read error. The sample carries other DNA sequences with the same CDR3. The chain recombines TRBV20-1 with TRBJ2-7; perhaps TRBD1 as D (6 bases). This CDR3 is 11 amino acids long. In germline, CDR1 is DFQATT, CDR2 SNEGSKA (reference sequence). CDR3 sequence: CSARGGYEQYF. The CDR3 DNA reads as TGCAGTGCCAGAGGGGGCTACGAGCAGTACTTC.

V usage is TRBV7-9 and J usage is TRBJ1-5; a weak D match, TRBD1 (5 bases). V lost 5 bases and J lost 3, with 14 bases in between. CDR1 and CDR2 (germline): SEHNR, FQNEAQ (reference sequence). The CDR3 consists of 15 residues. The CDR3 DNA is TGTGCCAGCAGCCCAGACAGACCCCTCAATCAGCCCCAGCATTTT. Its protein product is CASSPDRPLNQPQHF.

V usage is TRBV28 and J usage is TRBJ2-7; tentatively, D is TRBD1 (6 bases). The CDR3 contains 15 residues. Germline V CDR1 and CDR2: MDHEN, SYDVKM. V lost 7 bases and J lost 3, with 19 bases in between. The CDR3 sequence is CASITPSQGNYEQYF. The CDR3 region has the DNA TGTGCCAGCATTACTCCCAGTCAGGGGAACTACGAGCAGTACTTC. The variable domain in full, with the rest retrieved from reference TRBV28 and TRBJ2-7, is DVKVTQSSRYLVKRTGEKVFLECVQDMDHENMFWYRQDPGLGLRLIYFSYDVKMKEKGDIPEGYSVSREKKERFSLILESASTNQTSMYLCASITPSQGNYEQYFGPGTRLTVT.

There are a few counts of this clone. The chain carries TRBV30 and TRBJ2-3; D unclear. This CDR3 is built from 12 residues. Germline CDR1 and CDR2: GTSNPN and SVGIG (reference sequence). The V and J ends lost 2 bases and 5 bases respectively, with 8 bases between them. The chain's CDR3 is CAWSSLGDTQYF. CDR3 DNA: TGTGCCTGGAGTTCCTTGGGAGATACGCAGTATTTT.